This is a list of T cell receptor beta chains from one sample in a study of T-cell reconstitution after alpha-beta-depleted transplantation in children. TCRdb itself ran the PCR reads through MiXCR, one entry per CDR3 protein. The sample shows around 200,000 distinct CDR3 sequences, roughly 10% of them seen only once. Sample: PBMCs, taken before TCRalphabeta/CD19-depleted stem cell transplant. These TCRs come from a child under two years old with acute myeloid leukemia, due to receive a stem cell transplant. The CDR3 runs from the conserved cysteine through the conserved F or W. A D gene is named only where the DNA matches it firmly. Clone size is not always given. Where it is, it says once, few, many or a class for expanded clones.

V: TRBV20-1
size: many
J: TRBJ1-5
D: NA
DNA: TGCAGTGCTAGTGGGGGGGGGCGGCAGCCCCAGCATTTT
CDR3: CSASGGGRQPQHF

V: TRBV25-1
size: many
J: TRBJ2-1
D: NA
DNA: TGTGCCAGCAGTGAATCACCCCCGGAGGGGATCGATGAGCAGTTCTTC
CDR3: CASSESPPEGIDEQFF

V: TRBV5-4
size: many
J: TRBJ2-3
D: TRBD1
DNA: TGTGCCAGCAGCTTGGCGGGACAGGGCACAGATACGCAGTATTTT
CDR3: CASSLAGQGTDTQYF

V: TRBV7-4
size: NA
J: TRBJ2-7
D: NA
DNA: TGTGCCAGCTGCAACCGGGGCCTTCAGCGGGTCGATAGCGACGAGCAGTACTTC
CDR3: CASCNRGLQRVDSDEQYF

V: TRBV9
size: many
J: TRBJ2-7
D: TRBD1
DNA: TGTGCCAGCAGCGTAGAGGGACAGGGACTCTACGAGCAGTACTTC
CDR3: CASSVEGQGLYEQYF

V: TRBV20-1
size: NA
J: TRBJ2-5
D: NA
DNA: TGCAGTGCATGGACCGAGGGGAAAGAGACCCAGTACTTC
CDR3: CSAWTEGKETQYF

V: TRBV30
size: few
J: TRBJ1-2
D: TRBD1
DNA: TGTGCCTGGAATAAGAACAGGGGCATCTTCTATGGCTACACCTTC
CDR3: CAWNKNRGIFYGYTF

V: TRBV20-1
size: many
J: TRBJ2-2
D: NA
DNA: TGCAGTGCTATAGGGGGGAACACCGGGGAGCTGTTTTTT
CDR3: CSAIGGNTGELFF

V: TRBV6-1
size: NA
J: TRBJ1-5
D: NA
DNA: TGTGCCAGCGGGTCTCGTCAGCCCCAGCATTTT
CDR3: CASGSRQPQHF

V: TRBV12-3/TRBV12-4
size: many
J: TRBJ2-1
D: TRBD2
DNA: TGTGCCAGCAGTTTCTACGGGACTAGCGGATACAATGAGCAGTTCTTC
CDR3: CASSFYGTSGYNEQFF

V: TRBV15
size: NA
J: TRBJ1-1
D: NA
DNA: TGTGCCACCAGCAAACCCCGGGGGGAAGCTTTCTTT
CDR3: CATSKPRGEAFF

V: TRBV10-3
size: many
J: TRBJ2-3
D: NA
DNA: TGTGCCATCAACTTATCGGGGCGCGGAAGCACAGATACGCAGTATTTT
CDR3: CAINLSGRGSTDTQYF

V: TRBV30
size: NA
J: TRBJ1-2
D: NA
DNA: TGTGCCTGGAGCGCCGGGACTTCCCGGGATGGCTACACCTTC
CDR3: CAWSAGTSRDGYTF

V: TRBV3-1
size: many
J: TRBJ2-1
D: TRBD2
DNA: TGTGCCAGCAGCCAAGATCGTGGACTAGCGGGATACAATGAGCAGTTCTTC
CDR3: CASSQDRGLAGYNEQFF

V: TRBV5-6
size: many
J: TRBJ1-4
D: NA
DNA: TGTGCCAGCAGCTTGCGACTACCAACTAATGAAAAACTGTTTTTT
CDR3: CASSLRLPTNEKLFF

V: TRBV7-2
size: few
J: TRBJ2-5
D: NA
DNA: TGTGCCAGCAGCTCGGACTACCCCCAAGAGACCCAGTACTTC
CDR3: CASSSDYPQETQYF

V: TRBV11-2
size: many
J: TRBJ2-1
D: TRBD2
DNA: TGTGCCAGCAGCTTAGACCCTAATCCACGACTAGCGGGGGCGCAGTTCTTC
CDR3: CASSLDPNPRLAGAQFF

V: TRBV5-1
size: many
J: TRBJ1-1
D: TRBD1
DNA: TGCGCCAGCAGCTTGGGCTATACAGGGGGCGCGGACACTGAAGCTTTCTTT
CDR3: CASSLGYTGGADTEAFF

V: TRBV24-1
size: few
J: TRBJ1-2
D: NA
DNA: TGTGCCACCAGTGACCCTGGACAGTTCTATGGCTACACCTTC
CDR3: CATSDPGQFYGYTF

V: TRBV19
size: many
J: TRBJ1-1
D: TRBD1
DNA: TGTGCCAGTGGCCGGACAGGGGGCACTGAAGCTTTCTTT
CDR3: CASGRTGGTEAFF

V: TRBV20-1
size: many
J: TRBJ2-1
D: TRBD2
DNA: TGCAGTGCTAGACCCATAGCGGGAGGGCTTAAGGGTGAGCAGTTCTTC
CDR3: CSARPIAGGLKGEQFF

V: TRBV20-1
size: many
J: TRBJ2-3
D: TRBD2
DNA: TGCAGTGCTAGAGAGCTGGCTAGCGGGTACACAGATACGCAGTATTTT
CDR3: CSARELASGYTDTQYF

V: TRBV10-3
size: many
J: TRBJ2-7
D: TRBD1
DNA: TGTGCCATCAGTGAGGGACAGGGGTACGAGCAGTACTTC
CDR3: CAISEGQGYEQYF

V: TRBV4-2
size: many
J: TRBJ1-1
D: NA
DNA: TGTGCCAGCAGCCAAGATGACTTCATGAACACTGAAGCTTTCTTT
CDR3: CASSQDDFMNTEAFF

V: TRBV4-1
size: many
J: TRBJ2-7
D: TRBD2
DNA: TGCGCCAGCAGCCAAGAGGGACTAGCCCTCTACGAGCAGTACTTC
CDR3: CASSQEGLALYEQYF

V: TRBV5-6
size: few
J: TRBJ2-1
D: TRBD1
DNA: TGTGCCAGCTTGGGACAGTCCTACAATGAGCAGTTCTTC
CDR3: CASLGQSYNEQFF

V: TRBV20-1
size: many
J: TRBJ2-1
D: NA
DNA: TGCAGTGCCCGGTCTCTCGATGAGCAGTTCTTC
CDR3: CSARSLDEQFF